These 17 T cell receptor beta chains were sequenced from one sample in a study of T cells after yellow fever vaccination. TCRdb re-derived calls from the 5' RACE reads in MiXCR, one entry per CDR3 protein. The repertoire holds about 330,000 distinct CDR3 sequences, with around 6.8% as singletons. Here the sequenced sample was PBMCs, taken 35 to 50 days after the first yellow fever vaccination. Every receptor here comes from a man in his late teens or twenties who received the YFV17D yellow fever vaccine.

The sample holds many counts of this clonotype. The CDR3 sequence: CSARDEGRVQNSPLHF. DNA for the CDR3: TGCAGTGCTAGAGATGAGGGAAGGGTCCAGAATTCACCCCTCCACTTT. The chain joins TRBV20-1 to TRBJ1-6; D is uncertain. Germline-derived CDR1 and CDR2 are DFQATT and SNEGSKA (reference sequence). V shed 0 bases and J shed 7 bases, with 16 bases lying between them. The CDR3 has 16 amino acids.

Many counts were recorded for this clonotype. V is TRBV5-1 and J is TRBJ2-5, with D uncertain. Trimming removed 1 base from V and 3 bases from J, with 4 bases in between. The length of the CDR3 is 12 residues. Looked up from germline, CDR1 is SGHRS and CDR2 is YFSETQ. Written as DNA, the CDR3 is TGCGCCAGCAGCTTGATCGAAGAGACCCAGTACTTC. Its translation is CASSLIEETQYF.

Ten or more counts support this clonotype. The chain links TRBV12-3 or TRBV12-4 to TRBJ2-3; 8 positions agree with TRBD2. V shed 8 bases and J 6 bases; nucleotides not matched to a gene: 13. The CDR3 has 15 residues. The CDR3 is CASGPWGLVSDTQYF. In DNA, the CDR3 is TGTGCCAGCGGGCCGTGGGGACTAGTGAGTGATACGCAGTATTTT.

This clonotype was picked up many times. J is TRBJ2-3 and V is TRBV4-1; the D gene is possibly TRBD2 (5 bases). Germline V lookup: CDR1 MGHRA, CDR2 YSYEKL. V gave up 0 bases and J gave up 4 bases, with 8 bases separating them. The CDR3 is 14 amino acids. The CDR3 DNA follows: TGCGCCAGCAGCCAAGACCCCGGGGCAGATACGCAGTATTTT. This sequence encodes CASSQDPGADTQYF.

The rearrangement joins TRBV19 to TRBJ2-7, with D perhaps TRBD1 (6 bases). V shed 8 bases and J shed 4 bases, with 18 bases lying between them. Per the germline V gene, CDR1 is LNHDA and CDR2 is SQIVND (reference sequence). This CDR3 has 14 residues. Written as DNA, the CDR3 is TGTGCCAGTTCTACCCCGGACAGCCAATACGAGCAGTACTTC. This translates into CASSTPDSQYEQYF.

This clonotype showed up just a few times. The chain employs TRBV4-1 and TRBJ1-6, with D uncertain. Germline CDR1 reads MGHRA; CDR2 reads YSYEKL. This CDR3 spans 15 amino acids. Trimming took off 3 bases at V and 4 bases at J, with 10 bases between the two ends. The CDR3 loop reads CASSQGISYNSPLHF. In DNA, the CDR3 is TGCGCCAGCAGCCAGGGCATATCTTATAATTCACCCCTCCACTTT.

This clonotype was seen more than once but under ten times. The genes are TRBV7-9 and TRBJ2-1; D is perhaps TRBD1 (6 bases). Trimming shortened V by 4 bases and J by 7 bases, and 20 bases separated the two germline ends. Germline CDR1 SEHNR, CDR2 FQNEAQ (reference sequence). This CDR3 spans 16 amino acids. The CDR3 spells CASSSMGMGARNEQFF. In DNA, the CDR3 is TGTGCCAGCAGCTCTATGGGGATGGGGGCTAGGAATGAGCAGTTCTTC.

This clonotype has more than one count but fewer than ten. The rearrangement links TRBV19 to TRBJ2-3; D might be TRBD1 (6 bases). Germline lookup yields CDR1 LNHDA and CDR2 SQIVND (reference sequence). The CDR3 has 14 residues. The ends were cut back, 5 bases at V and 1 base at J, with 10 bases in the middle. CDR3 sequence (DNA): TGTGCCAGTAGTGAAACAGGGCGCACAGATACGCAGTATTTT. Translation: CASSETGRTDTQYF.

This clonotype was seen a handful of times. The chain carries TRBV12-3 or TRBV12-4 and TRBJ2-7; D remains ambiguous. Between the trimmed V and J ends, which lost 6 bases and 4 bases, there was a span of 16 bases. The CDR3 has 14 residues. CDR3 residues: CASSLKGRKYEQYF. The CDR3 DNA reads as TGTGCCAGCAGCCTAAAGGGCAGAAAATACGAGCAGTACTTC.

The V gene is TRBV3-1, the J gene TRBJ2-6; D may be TRBD1 or TRBD2 (5 bases each). CDR3 length: 20 residues. Germline values: CDR1 LGHDT, CDR2 YNNKEL (reference sequence). The germline V and J ends were trimmed by 4 bases and 0 bases, with 22 bases remaining between them. In nucleotides, the CDR3 is TGTGCCAGCAGCCTCGGGTGGGGTGAGGGGCGCTCCTCTGGGGCCAACGTCCTGACTTTC. As protein: CASSLGWGEGRSSGANVLTF.

This chain connects TRBV19 to TRBJ2-5; TRBD2 agrees at 13 bases. V shed 8 bases, J shed 4 bases, and the junction held 10 bases outside the gene matches. CDR3 length: 16 amino acids. Germline values: CDR1 LNHDA, CDR2 SQIVND (reference sequence). DNA for the CDR3: TGTGCCAGTCGAACTAGCGGGGGGGCGAGGGGAGAGACCCAGTACTTC. It specifies CASRTSGGARGETQYF.

The chain is built from TRBV6-5 and TRBJ2-1; no clear D. V lost 0 bases and J 7 bases, leaving 10 bases between the germline ends. From germline, CDR1 is MNHEY and CDR2 SVGAGI. The CDR3 is made up of 14 amino acids. CDR3 sequence (DNA): TGTGCCAGCAGTTACTCGAACCTAATTAATGAGCAGTTCTTC. This gives the protein CASSYSNLINEQFF.

CDR3 in amino acids: CASMGGGSYNEQFF. The DNA for the CDR3 is TGTGCCAGCATGGGGGGGGGGTCCTACAATGAGCAGTTCTTC. The chain couples TRBV12-3 or TRBV12-4 to TRBJ2-1; 7 nucleotides agree with TRBD2. Trimming at V came to 7 bases and at J to 1 base, leaving 4 bases not matched to a gene. This CDR3 contains 14 residues.

This clonotype was detected ten times or more. The chain recombines TRBV4-2 with TRBJ1-6, with 7 bases identical to TRBD1. The CDR3 is made up of 16 amino acids. V shed 2 bases, J shed 9 bases, and the junction held 10 bases outside the gene matches. Germline lookup yields CDR1 LGHNA and CDR2 YNFKEQ. CDR3 region: CASSQLGQLSSSPLHF. The CDR3 bases are TGTGCCAGCAGCCAATTGGGACAGCTGTCTAGTTCACCCCTCCACTTT.

V is TRBV20-1 and J is TRBJ1-4; D unclear. From germline, CDR1 is DFQATT and CDR2 SNEGSKA (reference sequence). The V gene lost 3 bases and the J gene lost 3 bases, with 8 bases spanning the gap. The CDR3 runs to 13 residues. The CDR3 here is CSASEVANEKLFF. For the CDR3, the DNA is TGCAGTGCTAGCGAGGTGGCTAATGAAAAACTGTTTTTT.

This clonotype was picked up a small number of times. This chain connects TRBV12-3 or TRBV12-4 to TRBJ1-2; unclear D gene. Trimming stripped 8 bases from V and 2 bases from J, with 18 bases between. This CDR3 region has 15 residues. The CDR3 coding sequence is TGTGCCAGCGCATCCACCCTAGGAGGGAACTATGGCTACACCTTC. Its translation is CASASTLGGNYGYTF.

This rearrangement joins TRBV7-2 to TRBJ2-5; maybe TRBD2 (6 bases). Germline V gene data show CDR1 as SGHTA and CDR2 as FQGNSA. The CDR3 has 11 residues. Trimming left V 4 bases short and J 7 bases short, with 7 bases between. The CDR3 here is CASSSEGTQYF. In DNA form, the CDR3 reads TGTGCCAGCAGCTCGGAGGGGACCCAGTACTTC.